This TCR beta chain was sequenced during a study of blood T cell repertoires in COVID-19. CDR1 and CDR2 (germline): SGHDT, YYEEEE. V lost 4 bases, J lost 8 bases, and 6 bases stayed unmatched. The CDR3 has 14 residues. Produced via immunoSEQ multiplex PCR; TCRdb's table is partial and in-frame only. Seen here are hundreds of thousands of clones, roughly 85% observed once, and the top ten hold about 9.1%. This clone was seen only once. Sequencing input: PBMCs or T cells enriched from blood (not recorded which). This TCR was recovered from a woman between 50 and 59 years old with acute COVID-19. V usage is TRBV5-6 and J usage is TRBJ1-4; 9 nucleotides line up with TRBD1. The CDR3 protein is CASSAGQGWEKLFF. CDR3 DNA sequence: TGTGCCAGCAGCGCGGGACAGGGTTGGGAAAAACTGTTTTTT.